A selection of T cell receptor beta chains follows, all from one sample in a study of tumor-infiltrating lymphocytes in oesophageal squamous cell carcinoma. TCRdb passed the PCR reads through MiXCR, listing each CDR3 protein once. Seen here are about 15,000 distinct CDR3 sequences, roughly 50% observed once, and the top ten hold around two fifths. Sequenced sample: esophageal tumor tissue. Receptor source: a female donor with esophageal squamous cell carcinoma. The CDR3 runs from the conserved cysteine through the conserved F or W. D genes are given only for firm matches. The listing skips clone size in some rows; elsewhere it reads once, few, many or a size class.

size	D	V	J	CDR3	DNA
NA	TRBD1	TRBV7-2	TRBJ2-5	CASSRGQGFQETQYF	TGTGCCAGCAGCAGGGGACAGGGGTTCCAAGAGACCCAGTACTTC
NA	TRBD1	TRBV5-4	TRBJ2-7	CASSSSGQAYEQYF	TGTGCCAGCAGCTCATCGGGACAGGCCTACGAGCAGTACTTC
few	TRBD2	TRBV7-2	TRBJ2-1	CASSLASTAGTSLNEQFF	TGTGCCAGCAGCTTAGCGAGTACCGCCGGGACTAGCCTCAATGAGCAGTTCTTC
few	TRBD2	TRBV7-2	TRBJ2-7	CASSLGSSGRWEQYF	TGTGCCAGCAGCTTAGGGTCTAGCGGGAGGTGGGAGCAGTACTTC
medium-sized	TRBD2	TRBV7-8	TRBJ2-7	CASSLARAGGRVLYEQYF	TGTGCCAGCAGCTTAGCGCGGGCTGGCGGGAGGGTCCTCTACGAGCAGTACTTC
NA	NA	TRBV7-2	TRBJ2-3	CASSLLGASTDTQYF	TGTGCCAGCAGCCTGTTAGGGGCTAGCACAGATACGCAGTATTTT
NA	NA	TRBV7-8	TRBJ2-6	CASSLDKGNSGANVLTF	TGTGCCAGCAGCTTAGACAAGGGAAACTCTGGGGCCAACGTCCTGACTTTC
NA	NA	TRBV6-4	TRBJ1-3	CASSDSYEKGAGNTIYF	TGTGCCAGCAGTGACTCGTATGAGAAAGGCGCTGGAAACACCATATATTTT
NA	TRBD2	TRBV12-3/TRBV12-4	TRBJ2-5	CASSQIGLAGVETQYF	TGTGCCAGCAGTCAAATTGGACTAGCGGGAGTAGAGACCCAGTACTTC
NA	TRBD2	TRBV12-3/TRBV12-4	TRBJ2-5	CASSLVTSGSPRETQYF	TGTGCCAGCAGTTTAGTGACTAGCGGGAGCCCCAGGGAGACCCAGTACTTC
NA	NA	TRBV5-6	TRBJ2-3	CASSLMGGERGTDTQYF	TGTGCCAGCAGCTTGATGGGTGGGGAGCGGGGCACAGATACGCAGTATTTT
many	NA	TRBV7-3	TRBJ2-1	CASSLTAGNEQFF	TGTGCCAGCAGCTTAACTGCCGGTAATGAGCAGTTCTTC
NA	TRBD2	TRBV7-6	TRBJ2-5	CASSIAGVGETQYF	TGTGCCAGCAGCATAGCGGGAGTTGGAGAGACCCAGTACTTC
NA	NA	TRBV7-4	TRBJ2-1	CASSLVSNYYNEQFF	TGTGCCAGCAGCTTAGTCAGCAACTACTACAATGAGCAGTTCTTC
many	NA	TRBV28	TRBJ2-7	CASSSSNPNEQYF	TGTGCCAGCAGCTCGAGCAATCCCAATGAGCAGTACTTC
NA	NA	TRBV7-3	TRBJ2-7	CASSFQQGGEQYF	TGTGCCAGCAGCTTCCAACAGGGTGGCGAGCAGTACTTC
medium-sized	TRBD1	TRBV5-4	TRBJ1-1	CASSEGQLVTEAFF	TGTGCCAGCAGCGAGGGACAGCTCGTAACCGAAGCTTTCTTT
once	TRBD2	TRBV24-1	TRBJ2-1	CATSGLAGGPQDNEQFF	TGTGCCACCAGTGGTCTAGCGGGGGGGCCTCAAGACAATGAGCAGTTCTTC
NA	TRBD2	TRBV7-3	TRBJ2-1	CASSLIGGSVQENEQFF	TGTGCCAGCAGCTTAATCGGCGGGAGTGTACAGGAAAATGAGCAGTTCTTC
NA	NA	TRBV12-3/TRBV12-4	TRBJ2-7	CASSLRRGAYEQYF	TGTGCCAGCAGTTTGCGGAGGGGAGCCTACGAGCAGTACTTC
NA	TRBD1	TRBV7-3	TRBJ2-5	CASSLMGTGGETQYF	TGTGCCAGCAGCTTAATGGGGACAGGCGGGGAGACCCAGTACTTC
NA	NA	TRBV7-9	TRBJ2-3	CASSLAQGTDTQYF	TGTGCCAGCAGCTTAGCACAGGGCACAGATACGCAGTATTTT
few	NA	TRBV6-1	TRBJ2-7	CASSYWDQRETQYF	TGTGCCAGCAGCTACTGGGATCAAAGAGAAACCCAGTACTTC
NA	NA	TRBV7-2	TRBJ2-3	CASREREDTDTQYF	TGTGCCAGCAGGGAGAGGGAGGACACAGATACGCAGTATTTT
NA	TRBD1	TRBV12-5	TRBJ2-7	CASGLPGQAYQSSYEQYF	TGTGCTAGTGGTCTACCCGGACAGGCCTACCAAAGCTCCTACGAGCAGTACTTC
NA	NA	TRBV7-2	TRBJ2-5	CASSLMETQYF	TGTGCCAGCAGCTTAATGGAGACCCAGTACTTC
few	TRBD1	TRBV10-2	TRBJ1-2	CASSESGQPYYGYTF	TGCGCCAGCAGTGAGTCGGGACAGCCCTACTATGGCTACACCTTC
medium-sized	NA	TRBV6-6	TRBJ1-5	CASSYSEFNSNQPQHF	TGTGCCAGCAGTTACTCAGAGTTTAATAGCAATCAGCCCCAGCATTTT
NA	TRBD2	TRBV11-3	TRBJ2-1	CASSSGLGTYNEQFF	TGTGCCAGCAGCTCGGGACTAGGAACTTACAATGAGCAGTTCTTC
NA	NA	TRBV7-3	TRBJ2-3	CASSFLIIGWRRTDTQYF	TGTGCCAGCAGCTTCTTAATAATCGGGTGGCGGCGCACAGATACGCAGTATTTT
NA	NA	TRBV25-1	TRBJ2-7	CASSVQNSYEQYF	TGTGCCAGCAGTGTTCAGAACAGCTACGAGCAGTACTTC
NA	NA	TRBV2	TRBJ1-4	CASSDSGTNEKLFF	TGTGCCAGCAGTGATTCGGGAACTAATGAAAAACTGTTTTTT
few	TRBD1	TRBV7-8	TRBJ2-7	CASSSTGSPYEQYF	TGTGCCAGCAGCTCGACAGGGAGTCCCTACGAGCAGTACTTC
NA	NA	TRBV11-2	TRBJ2-5	CASSLGGQETQYF	TGTGCCAGCAGCTTAGGGGGGCAAGAGACCCAGTACTTC
few	TRBD2	TRBV7-6	TRBJ2-1	CASSPASSGTYNEQFF	TGTGCCAGCAGCCCCGCCTCTAGCGGAACCTACAATGAGCAGTTCTTC
NA	NA	TRBV7-4	TRBJ1-2	CASSLRGGDYGYTF	TGTGCCAGCAGCTTAAGAGGGGGGGACTATGGCTACACCTTC
NA	TRBD2	TRBV11-2	TRBJ2-1	CASSYTSGSVYEQFF	TGTGCCAGCAGCTACACTAGCGGGAGTGTCTATGAGCAGTTCTTC
NA	NA	TRBV7-6	TRBJ2-1	CASSLGGGAYNEQFF	TGTGCCAGCAGCTTAGGAGGGGGTGCCTACAATGAGCAGTTCTTC
NA	NA	TRBV6-6	TRBJ2-1	CACRADEQFF	TGTGCCTGCCGAGCCGACGAGCAGTTCTTC
many	TRBD1	TRBV12-3/TRBV12-4	TRBJ2-3	CASSDRGSTDTQYF	TGTGCCAGCAGCGACAGGGGAAGCACAGATACGCAGTATTTT
NA	NA	TRBV7-3	TRBJ2-2	CASSLTSANTGELFF	TGTGCCAGCAGCTTAACTAGCGCGAACACCGGGGAGCTGTTTTTT
NA	TRBD2	TRBV7-2	TRBJ2-7	CASSLATSGSSYEQYF	TGTGCCAGCAGCTTAGCGACTAGCGGTAGCTCCTACGAGCAGTACTTC
NA	NA	TRBV7-1	TRBJ2-1	CASSTQDGSSYNEQFF	TGTGCCAGCAGCACCCAGGACGGGAGCTCCTACAATGAGCAGTTCTTC
NA	TRBD1	TRBV7-4	TRBJ2-6	CASSSQGAPTSGANVLTF	TGTGCCAGCAGCTCCCAGGGGGCCCCCACCTCTGGGGCCAACGTCCTGACTTTC
NA	TRBD2	TRBV10-3	TRBJ2-1	CAISESTGGSANEQFF	TGTGCCATCAGTGAGTCGACTGGCGGGAGTGCGAATGAGCAGTTCTTC
NA	NA	TRBV7-3	TRBJ2-5	CASSRGVAETQYF	TGTGCCAGCAGCCGAGGGGTGGCGGAGACCCAGTACTTC
NA	TRBD1	TRBV6-1	TRBJ2-3	CASSHGTGTDTQYF	TGTGCCAGCAGCCACGGGACAGGCACAGATACGCAGTATTTT
NA	TRBD2	TRBV7-9	TRBJ2-3	CASSSSGIVADTQYF	TGTGCCAGCAGCTCTAGCGGGATAGTCGCAGATACGCAGTATTTT
medium-sized	NA	TRBV6-1	TRBJ2-1	CASNRANEQFF	TGTGCCAGCAATCGTGCGAATGAGCAGTTCTTC
NA	TRBD2	TRBV6-6	TRBJ2-5	CASRGGAVMETQYF	TGTGCCAGCCGCGGGGGGGCGGTAATGGAGACCCAGTACTTC
large	NA	TRBV6-6	TRBJ2-7	CASSYVIEQYF	TGTGCCAGCAGTTACGTCATCGAGCAGTACTTC
NA	TRBD2	TRBV7-6	TRBJ2-1	CASSPRTSGDYNEQFF	TGTGCCAGCAGCCCCCGGACTAGCGGGGACTACAATGAGCAGTTCTTC
NA	NA	TRBV7-6	TRBJ2-1	CASSLVSGFYNEQFF	TGTGCCAGCAGCTTAGTTTCGGGCTTCTACAATGAGCAGTTCTTC
few	NA	TRBV6-6	TRBJ2-7	CASSYSIYPLLTANTGELYF	TGTGCCAGCAGTTACTCGATTTATCCGTTGCTGACGGCCAACACCGGGGAGCTGTACTTC
NA	NA	TRBV7-2	TRBJ2-7	CASSFWGRGSDEQYF	TGTGCCAGCAGCTTCTGGGGAAGAGGTTCGGACGAGCAGTACTTC
NA	NA	TRBV7-6	TRBJ2-1	CASSTRGQGTLAGRNNEQFF	TGTGCCAGCAGCACGAGAGGACAGGGAACTCTAGCGGGACGGAACAATGAGCAGTTCTTC
many	NA	TRBV27	TRBJ1-1	CASSSKPPTALNTEAFF	TGTGCCAGCAGTTCAAAACCCCCGACAGCCTTGAACACTGAAGCTTTCTTT
NA	TRBD2	TRBV12-3/TRBV12-4	TRBJ2-1	CASSLRTSGDNEQFF	TGTGCCAGCAGTCTAAGGACTAGCGGAGACAATGAGCAGTTCTTC
many	NA	TRBV5-1	TRBJ2-3	CASSPPADTQYF	TGCGCCAGCAGCCCCCCCGCCGATACGCAGTATTTT